This paragraph reports one TCR beta chain. The protocol was immunoSEQ multiplex PCR, while the TCRdb copy is restricted to in-frame clones and leaves out a portion. Here the sample spans about 310,000 clones, around four fifths being singletons. The data stem from a study of cytotoxic CD8 clonotypes in ibrutinib-treated CLL. The TCR comes from a human donor with chronic lymphocytic leukemia. Specimen: PBMCs, collected before ibrutinib treatment.

CDR3 sequence: CASSPPRREWYEQYF. The CDR3 region has the DNA TGTGCCAGCAGCCCCCCGAGGCGGGAGTGGTACGAGCAGTACTTC. The V call is TRBV11-2, the J call TRBJ2-7, with 7 bases lining up with TRBD2. Germline V lookup: CDR1 SGHAT, CDR2 FQNNGV. The CDR3 consists of 15 residues. Unmatched junction bases numbered 11, after V lost 5 bases and J lost 4 bases.